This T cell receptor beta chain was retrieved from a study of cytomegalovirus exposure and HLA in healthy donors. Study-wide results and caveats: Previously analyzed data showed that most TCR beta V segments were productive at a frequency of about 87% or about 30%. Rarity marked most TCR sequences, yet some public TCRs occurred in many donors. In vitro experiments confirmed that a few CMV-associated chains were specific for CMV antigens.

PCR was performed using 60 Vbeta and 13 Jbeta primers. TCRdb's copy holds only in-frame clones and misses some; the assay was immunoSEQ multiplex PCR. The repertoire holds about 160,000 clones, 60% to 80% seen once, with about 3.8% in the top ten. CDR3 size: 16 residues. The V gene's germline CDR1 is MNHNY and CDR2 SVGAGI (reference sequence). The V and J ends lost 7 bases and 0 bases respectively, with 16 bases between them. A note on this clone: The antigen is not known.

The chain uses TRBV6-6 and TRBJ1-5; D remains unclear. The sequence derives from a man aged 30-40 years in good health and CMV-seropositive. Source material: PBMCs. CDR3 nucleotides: TGTGCCAGCACCCGAGGACGGGAAGTTAGCAATCAGCCCCAGCATTTT. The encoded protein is CASTRGREVSNQPQHF.